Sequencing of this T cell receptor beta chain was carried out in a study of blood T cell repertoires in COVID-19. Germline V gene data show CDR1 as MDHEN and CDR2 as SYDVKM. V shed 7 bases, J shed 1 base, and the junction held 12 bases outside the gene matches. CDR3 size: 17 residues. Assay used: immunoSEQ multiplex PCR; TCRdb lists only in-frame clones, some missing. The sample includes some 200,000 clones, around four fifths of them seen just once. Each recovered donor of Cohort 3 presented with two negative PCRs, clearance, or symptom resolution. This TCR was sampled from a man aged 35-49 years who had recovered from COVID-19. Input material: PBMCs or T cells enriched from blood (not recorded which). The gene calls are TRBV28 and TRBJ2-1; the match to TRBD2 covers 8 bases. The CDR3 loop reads CASISAGTSFSYNEQFF. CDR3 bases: TGTGCCAGCATTAGCGCCGGGACTAGTTTTTCCTACAATGAGCAGTTCTTC.